The 18 T cell receptor beta chains below come from one sample, sequenced in a study of T-cell memory formation after mild COVID-19. TCRdb analysed the 5' RACE reads with MiXCR anew, one entry per CDR3 protein. The sample shows fewer than 150,000 distinct CDR3 sequences, around 15% of them seen only once. The specimen was PBMCs or a T cell subset sorted from them (not recorded which). These receptors all come from an adult woman who had mild COVID-19 (a few samples of this study predate the infection). Cell type and time point are not known.

This clonotype was counted between two and nine times. V and J are TRBV24-1 and TRBJ2-5; 7 bases are shared with TRBD1. V was pared by 4 bases and J by 1 base, with 8 bases of the junction left unmatched. Germline CDR1 reads KGHDR; CDR2 reads SFDVKD. CDR3 size: 16 residues. The DNA for the CDR3 is TGTGCCACCAGTGACCTAGGACAGGAATTCCAAGAGACCCAGTACTTC. It specifies CATSDLGQEFQETQYF.

This chain's CDR3 is CASSLVSGTKNIQYF. CDR3 DNA: TGTGCCAGCAGCTTAGTTTCAGGGACCAAAAACATTCAGTACTTC. This chain joins TRBV7-9 and TRBJ2-4, with a tentative D call TRBD1 (5 bases). This CDR3 region has 15 residues. Per the germline V gene, CDR1 is SEHNR and CDR2 is FQNEAQ (reference sequence). Trimming cost V 1 base and J 2 bases, with 9 bases left between them.

This clonotype was detected only a few times. The rearrangement joins TRBV7-9 to TRBJ2-1; 15 bases are a match to TRBD2. Germline V gene data show CDR1 as SEHNR and CDR2 as FQNEAQ (reference sequence). Losses at the gene ends were 4 bases for V and 2 bases for J; bases not matched to a gene: 3. The CDR3 is 17 amino acids. The CDR3 sequence: CASSWGLAGGPYNEQFF. The DNA of the CDR3 is TGTGCCAGCAGCTGGGGACTAGCGGGAGGCCCCTACAATGAGCAGTTCTTC.

This rearrangement joins TRBV12-3 or TRBV12-4 to TRBJ2-7; TRBD1 aligns across 9 bases. J lost 4 bases, V lost 5 bases, and 18 bases had no gene match. The CDR3 has 18 amino acids. The DNA for the CDR3 is TGTGCCAGCAGTCCGCCAACCCCGCGGACAGGGGACATATACGAGCAGTACTTC. Translation: CASSPPTPRTGDIYEQYF.

This chain joins TRBV9 and TRBJ1-1, with D possibly being TRBD1 (6 bases). CDR3 length: 15 amino acids. Germline values: CDR1 SGDLS, CDR2 YYNGEE. Between the trimmed V and J ends, which lost 0 bases and 1 base, there was a span of 10 bases. DNA for the CDR3: TGTGCCAGCAGCGTAGGATCCAGGGGGAACACTGAAGCTTTCTTT. It codes for CASSVGSRGNTEAFF.

The rearrangement joins TRBV28 to TRBJ2-2; D perhaps matches TRBD2 (6 bases). This CDR3 spans 16 amino acids. CDR1 and CDR2 (germline): MDHEN, SYDVKM. V was pared by 3 bases and J by 0 bases, with 11 bases between. In DNA, the CDR3 is TGTGCCAGCAGTTTCCCCGGGACTGCGAACACCGGGGAGCTGTTTTTT. Protein sequence: CASSFPGTANTGELFF.

This clonotype was seen ten or more times. Written as DNA, the CDR3 is TGTGCCAGCAGTTACTCGGAGGGCGGCTATGGCTACACCTTC. This encodes CASSYSEGGYGYTF. The chain carries TRBV6-5 and TRBJ1-2; D gene uncertain. V was trimmed by 0 bases and J by 4 bases, leaving 9 bases between them. Germline V gene sequence: CDR1 MNHEY, CDR2 SVGAGI. The CDR3 length is 14 residues.

This clonotype was counted between two and nine times. The V gene is TRBV30, the J gene TRBJ2-1, with D tentatively TRBD2 (5 bases). Trimming shortened V by 1 base and J by 4 bases, and 8 bases separated the two germline ends. Germline CDR1 is GTSNPN and CDR2 is SVGIG (reference sequence). This CDR3 comprises 13 residues. The CDR3 DNA is TGTGCCTGGAGTGACCGGGGTTACAATGAGCAGTTCTTC. It translates to CAWSDRGYNEQFF.

Only a few counts were recorded for this clonotype. The V and J genes are TRBV6-5 and TRBJ2-2; 7 bases align to TRBD2. The CDR3 runs 13 residues. V gave up 0 bases and J gave up 9 bases; unmatched junction bases: 1. Germline V gene sequence: CDR1 MNHEY, CDR2 SVGAGI. The CDR3 nucleotides are TGTGCCAGCAGTTACTCAGCGGGAAGGGAGCTGTTTTTT. This sequence encodes CASSYSAGRELFF.

This clonotype was counted only a few times. The V gene is TRBV7-9, the J gene TRBJ2-3; 9 nucleotides match TRBD1. Germline values: CDR1 SEHNR, CDR2 FQNEAQ (reference sequence). The CDR3 covers 15 residues. Unmatched junction bases numbered 7, after V lost 5 bases and J lost 4 bases. CDR3 sequence reads: CASSPDRGIADTQYF. The CDR3 region has the DNA TGTGCCAGCAGCCCCGACAGGGGGATCGCAGATACGCAGTATTTT.

The rearrangement uses TRBV4-3 and TRBJ2-1; D uncertain. This CDR3 contains 15 residues. The V and J ends lost 0 bases and 3 bases respectively, with 9 bases between them. Germline CDR1 reads LGHNA; CDR2 reads YSLEER. The CDR3 region is CASSQEQDGYNEQFF. The DNA for the CDR3 is TGCGCCAGCAGCCAAGAGCAGGACGGCTACAATGAGCAGTTCTTC.

This rearrangement joins TRBV20-1 to TRBJ2-7, with D possibly TRBD1 on 5 matching bases. The CDR3 consists of 13 residues. Trimming shortened V by 4 bases and J by 0 bases, and 10 bases separated the two germline ends. Germline assignment: CDR1 DFQATT and CDR2 SNEGSKA (reference sequence). CDR3 nucleotide sequence: TGCAGTGCTAAGGGGCAGACCTCCTACGAGCAGTACTTC. Amino acid sequence: CSAKGQTSYEQYF.

This chain uses TRBV6-5 with TRBJ2-7; D might be TRBD1 or TRBD2, each matching 5 bases. The germline V and J ends were trimmed by 2 bases and 6 bases, with 14 bases remaining between them. The CDR3 is 14 amino acids. The germline V gene has CDR1 MNHEY and CDR2 SVGAGI. The CDR3 DNA reads as TGTGCCAGCAGTTACGAGGGGATCAGCGGCGAGCAGTACTTC. This translates into CASSYEGISGEQYF.

The chain links TRBV4-2 to TRBJ2-1; 12 bases match TRBD2. Germline CDR1 reads LGHNA; CDR2 reads YNFKEQ. This CDR3 is 17 amino acids long. J gave up 5 bases and V 5 bases, and 10 bases lay outside the gene matches. The CDR3 here is CASSGSLAGGLDNEQFF. The CDR3 bases are TGTGCCAGCAGCGGGTCGCTAGCGGGAGGGCTAGACAATGAGCAGTTCTTC.

This clonotype has just a few counts. V is TRBV11-2 and J is TRBJ2-1; 7 bases map to TRBD1. V dropped 5 bases and J dropped 3; count of bases not matched to a gene: 7. The CDR3 has 15 residues. The V gene's germline CDR1 is SGHAT and CDR2 FQNNGV. The CDR3: CASSGTGVGYNEQFF. CDR3 sequence (DNA): TGTGCCAGCAGCGGTACAGGGGTTGGCTACAATGAGCAGTTCTTC.

J is TRBJ2-3 and V is TRBV15; D is possibly TRBD1 or TRBD2 (5 bases each). Trimming removed 8 bases at V and 2 bases at J, with 11 bases between. CDR1 is LNHNV and CDR2 is YYDKDF in the germline V gene (reference sequence). This CDR3 comprises 13 residues. The chain's CDR3 is CATRRDLTDTQYF. DNA for the CDR3: TGTGCCACCCGACGGGACCTCACAGATACGCAGTATTTT. The entire variable domain, with the rest obtained from reference TRBV15 and TRBJ2-3, is as follows: DAMVIQNPRYQVTQFGKPVTLSCSQTLNHNVMYWYQQKSSQAPKLLFHYYDKDFNNEADTPDNFQSRRPNTSFCFLDIRSPGLGDTAMYLCATRRDLTDTQYFGPGTRLTVL.

This clonotype was seen a handful of times. The chain employs TRBV7-9 and TRBJ2-7; 14 bases align to TRBD2. Per germline, CDR1 SEHNR and CDR2 FQNEAQ (reference sequence). The CDR3 runs 17 residues. The J segment lost 6 bases and the V segment lost 5 bases, leaving 12 bases of the junction unmatched. The CDR3: CASSRKSGTSGSPEQYF. The DNA of the CDR3 is TGTGCCAGCAGCCGTAAGTCCGGGACTAGCGGGAGTCCCGAGCAGTACTTC.

This chain links TRBV19 with TRBJ2-7; 10 positions agree with TRBD1. The germline V gene has CDR1 LNHDA and CDR2 SQIVND (reference sequence). The V segment lost 4 bases and the J segment 7 bases; nucleotides outside the gene matches: 7. This CDR3 is built from 14 residues. The CDR3 DNA follows: TGTGCCAGTAGTACCGGGACAGGGGCCTTTGAGCAGTACTTC. The encoded protein is CASSTGTGAFEQYF.